This note documents a single T cell receptor (beta chain) sequence. Antigen specificity is unknown. Use of 60 Vbeta and 13 Jbeta primers characterized the PCR. Here immunoSEQ multiplex PCR was the method, and the copy in TCRdb shows in-frame clones only, minus some. The sample includes fewer than 250,000 clones, 70% to 75% seen only once; the top ten take approximately 3%. The CDR3 sequence is 14 residues long. The germline V gene has CDR1 SGHRS and CDR2 YFSETQ. J was trimmed by 4 bases and V by 0 bases; bases with no gene match: 1. The entry originates in a study of cytomegalovirus exposure and HLA in healthy donors. Study conclusions and caveats: A list of approximately 160 TCR beta chains associated with cytomegalovirus was given.

The source of this sequence is a woman in her twenties or thirties in good health and CMV-seropositive. The chain combines TRBV5-1 with TRBJ1-1; 9 bases match TRBD1. The sample consisted of PBMCs. DNA for the CDR3: TGCGCCAGCAGCTTGGGGACAGGGGTCACTGAAGCTTTCTTT. It encodes CASSLGTGVTEAFF.